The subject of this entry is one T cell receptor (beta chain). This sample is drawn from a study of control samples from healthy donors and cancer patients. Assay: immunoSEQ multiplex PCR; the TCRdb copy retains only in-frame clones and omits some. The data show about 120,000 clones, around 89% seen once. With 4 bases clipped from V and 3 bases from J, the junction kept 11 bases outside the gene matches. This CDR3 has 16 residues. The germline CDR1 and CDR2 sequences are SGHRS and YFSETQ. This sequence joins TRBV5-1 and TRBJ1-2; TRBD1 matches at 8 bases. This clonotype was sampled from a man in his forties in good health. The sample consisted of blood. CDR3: CASSVGQGPADYGYTF. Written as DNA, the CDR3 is TGCGCCAGCAGCGTCGGACAGGGACCCGCTGACTATGGCTACACCTTC.